Following are 21 T cell receptor beta chains from one sample sequenced in a study of blood T cells in healthy people across ages. Sample-barcoded 5' priming and a J-beta primer mix drove a second PCR of roughly 6 to 12 cycles. Each CDR3 protein is one row after TCRdb ran MiXCR on the 5' RACE reads. Counted here are 980,000 or so distinct CDR3 sequences, about 48% occurring once; the ten biggest clones make up 13%. Material for sequencing was blood. These receptors all stem from a man younger than 40 in good health.

The V and J genes are TRBV2 and TRBJ2-3, with D unresolved. CDR3 length: 14 amino acids. V dropped 6 bases and J dropped 2 bases, with 12 bases sitting between them. Germline CDR1 SNHLY, CDR2 FYNNEI. The CDR3 bases are TGTGCCAGCAGCGCTCGGGTGATCACAGATACGCAGTATTTT. Protein sequence: CASSARVITDTQYF.

This sequence joins TRBV12-3 or TRBV12-4 and TRBJ1-5, with 7 bases identical to TRBD1. The CDR3 runs to 14 residues. J lost 7 bases, V lost 0 bases, and 3 bases had no gene match. CDR3: CASSLAQGEQPQHF. The CDR3 DNA reads as TGTGCCAGCAGTTTAGCGCAGGGGGAACAGCCCCAGCATTTT.

The V and J genes are TRBV5-1 and TRBJ2-3; D possibly corresponds to TRBD1 (6 bases). Trimming shortened V by 4 bases and J by 1 base, and 13 bases separated the two germline ends. The CDR3 consists of 15 residues. Germline V lookup: CDR1 SGHRS, CDR2 YFSETQ. In DNA, the CDR3 is TGCGCCAGCAGCCCCCAACAGGGTCGCACAGATACGCAGTATTTT. Protein: CASSPQQGRTDTQYF.

The V gene is TRBV11-2, the J gene TRBJ1-5; possibly TRBD1 for D (6 bases). Germline CDR1 is SGHAT and CDR2 is FQNNGV. Between the trimmed V and J ends, which lost 1 base and 7 bases, there was a span of 14 bases. The CDR3 contains 15 residues. The CDR3: CASSLGQGREQPQHF. The CDR3 DNA reads as TGTGCCAGCAGCTTAGGTCAGGGGAGGGAACAGCCCCAGCATTTT.

V is TRBV28 and J is TRBJ1-2, with TRBD1 matching over 7 bases. The V gene end was trimmed by 6 bases and the J gene end by 4 bases; junction bases not matched to a gene: 11. The CDR3 spans 15 residues. Germline V CDR1 and CDR2: MDHEN, SYDVKM. The CDR3 DNA sequence: TGTGCCAGCAGAACAACCGGGACAGACCTCTATGGCTACACCTTC. It encodes CASRTTGTDLYGYTF.

V gene TRBV19 combines with J gene TRBJ1-1; D uncertain. V was shortened by 4 bases and J by 0 bases, with 12 bases between the two germline ends. Germline V gives CDR1 LNHDA, CDR2 SQIVND (reference sequence). CDR3 length equals 15 residues. The chain's CDR3 is CASSNSQIMNTEAFF. In DNA form, the CDR3 reads TGTGCCAGTAGTAACAGTCAGATTATGAACACTGAAGCTTTCTTT.

In its sample, this clonotype was seen a few times. The chain recombines TRBV28 with TRBJ2-1; D may match TRBD1 or TRBD2 (5 bases each). CDR1 is MDHEN and CDR2 is SYDVKM in the germline V gene. The CDR3 is 15 amino acids. Trimming shortened V by 3 bases and J by 4 bases, and 13 bases separated the two germline ends. The CDR3 DNA follows: TGTGCCAGCAGTTTCACCGGGACCACATACAATGAGCAGTTCTTC. Encoded protein: CASSFTGTTYNEQFF.

This clonotype has more than one count but fewer than ten. The chain couples TRBV29-1 to TRBJ2-5; D ambiguous. The V gene's germline CDR1 is SQVTM and CDR2 ANQGSEA. V shed 2 bases and J shed 4 bases, with 11 bases lying between them. CDR3 length equals 13 residues. CDR3 residues: CSVEPQRRETQYF. CDR3 coding DNA: TGCAGCGTTGAACCACAGCGTCGAGAGACCCAGTACTTC.

The chain links TRBV2 to TRBJ2-4, with TRBD1 matching over 9 bases. The end of the DNA aligns better with TRBJ2-7, so the J call may be wrong. CDR3 size: 14 residues. The V gene's germline CDR1 is SNHLY and CDR2 FYNNEI. The CDR3 reads CASSETGGGNEQYF. DNA for the CDR3: TGTGCCAGCAGTGAGACAGGGGGTGGGAACGAGCAGTACTTC.

This clonotype has just a few counts. The CDR3 region has the DNA TGCGCCAGCAGCCGCAGACAGCTCACCGGGGAGCTGTTTTTT. It translates to CASSRRQLTGELFF. This chain connects TRBV4-1 to TRBJ2-2; D is possibly TRBD1 (5 bases). The CDR3 consists of 14 residues. Germline-derived CDR1 and CDR2 are MGHRA and YSYEKL. Trimming stripped 4 bases from V and 4 bases from J, with 10 bases between.

The chain recombines TRBV11-3 with TRBJ1-6; TRBD1 matches 11 bases. The CDR3 is 15 amino acids. J gave up 8 bases and V 5 bases, and 5 bases lay outside the gene matches. The V gene's germline CDR1 is SGHNT and CDR2 YENEEA. The CDR3 loop reads CASSPWTGGDSPLHF. CDR3 DNA: TGTGCCAGCAGCCCCTGGACAGGGGGCGATTCACCCCTCCACTTT.

In DNA form, the CDR3 reads TGCGCCAGCAGCCAAGCCCCCCAGGGAAGCTATGGCTACACCTTC. It specifies CASSQAPQGSYGYTF. The chain is built from TRBV4-1 and TRBJ1-2, with D perhaps matching TRBD1 (5 bases). Germline loops: CDR1 MGHRA, CDR2 YSYEKL. There are 15 residues in the CDR3. Between the trimmed V and J ends, which lost 1 base and 4 bases, there was a span of 13 bases.

This clonotype was seen many times. V usage is TRBV7-3 and J usage is TRBJ2-4; D remains ambiguous. CDR1 is SGHTA and CDR2 is FQGTGA in the germline V gene. V was trimmed by 5 bases and J by 9 bases, leaving 14 bases between them. This CDR3 is built from 13 residues. The chain's CDR3 is CASSPNILGIQYF. CDR3 DNA: TGTGCCAGCAGCCCTAACATATTAGGCATTCAGTACTTC.

The V call is TRBV4-1, the J call TRBJ1-2; D gene unclear. The germline V and J ends were trimmed by 0 bases and 7 bases, with 18 bases remaining between them. The CDR3 spans 16 residues. Germline CDR1 MGHRA, CDR2 YSYEKL. In DNA, the CDR3 is TGCGCCAGCAGCCAAGATCCGAGTTCCCGTTTTCGTGGCTACACCTTC. This codes for CASSQDPSSRFRGYTF.

The V gene is TRBV25-1, the J gene TRBJ2-7; possibly TRBD2 for D (5 bases). The V gene's germline CDR1 is MGHDK and CDR2 SYGVNS. The CDR3 totals 14 residues. V shed 3 bases and J shed 4 bases, with 13 bases lying between them. CDR3 loop: CASSDRERRYEQYF. DNA for the CDR3: TGTGCCAGCAGTGATAGGGAGCGGCGATACGAGCAGTACTTC.

Concerning this clonotype itself: A much larger clone differs by one base, so this may be a read error. J is TRBJ2-5 and V is TRBV5-1; a possible D gene is TRBD1 (6 bases). Gene TRBJ2-7 matches the end of the DNA better, so the J call may be wrong. This CDR3 has 14 amino acids. From germline, CDR1 is SGHRS and CDR2 YFSETQ. Here the CDR3 DNA reads TGCGCCAGCAGCTTGGGGGACAACTCCCACGAGCAGTACTTC. This translates into CASSLGDNSHEQYF.

This clonotype was observed at least ten times. V gene TRBV6-1 combines with J gene TRBJ1-5; D is ambiguous. The CDR3 has 15 amino acids. In germline, CDR1 is MNHNS, CDR2 SASEGT. V lost 2 bases, J lost 2 bases, and 10 bases lay in between. The CDR3 DNA is TGTGCCAGCAGTGAAACCCCGGAGGGCAATCAGCCCCAGCATTTT. Amino acid sequence: CASSETPEGNQPQHF.

This rearrangement joins TRBV15 to TRBJ2-7; 8 bases are a match to TRBD1. TRBJ2-5 matches the DNA end more closely, so the J call is doubtful. The CDR3 has 14 amino acids. The germline CDR1 and CDR2 sequences are LNHNV and YYDKDF (reference sequence). The CDR3 DNA reads TGTGCCACCAGCAACTTGACAGGGGAAGAGACCCAGTACTTC. Protein product: CATSNLTGEETQYF.

The chain uses TRBV15 and TRBJ2-4; a possible D gene is TRBD2 (6 bases). This CDR3 spans 16 amino acids. Trimming left V 0 bases short and J 0 bases short, with 9 bases between. Looked up from germline, CDR1 is LNHNV and CDR2 is YYDKDF (reference sequence). The CDR3 sequence: CATSREWREAKNIQYF. CDR3 coding DNA: TGTGCCACCAGCAGAGAGTGGAGGGAAGCCAAAAACATTCAGTACTTC.

The V and J genes are TRBV3-1 and TRBJ1-6, with a weak D call TRBD1 (5 bases). From germline, CDR1 is LGHDT and CDR2 YNNKEL (reference sequence). The V and J ends lost 5 bases and 9 bases respectively, with 14 bases between them. CDR3 size: 14 residues. The CDR3 spells CASSYRDAVSPLHF. The CDR3 DNA reads TGTGCCAGCAGCTACCGGGACGCCGTTTCACCCCTCCACTTT.

This clonotype was seen only a few times. The chain carries TRBV4-3 and TRBJ2-3; TRBD2 matches 8 bases. The CDR3 covers 17 residues. Germline CDR1 reads LGHNA; CDR2 reads YSLEER. J lost 6 bases, V lost 0 bases, and 11 bases had no gene match. CDR3 sequence: CASSQDTASGGTDTQYF. DNA for the CDR3: TGCGCCAGCAGCCAAGATACGGCCAGCGGGGGAACGGATACGCAGTATTTT.